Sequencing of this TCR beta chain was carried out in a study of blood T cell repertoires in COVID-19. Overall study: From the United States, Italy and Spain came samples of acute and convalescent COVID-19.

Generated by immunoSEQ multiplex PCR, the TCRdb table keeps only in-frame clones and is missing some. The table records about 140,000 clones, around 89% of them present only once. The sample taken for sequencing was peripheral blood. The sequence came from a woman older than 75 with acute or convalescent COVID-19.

The CDR3 nucleotides read TGTGCCAGTAGTACCGGGACATTTTACAATGAGCAGTTCTTC. Protein: CASSTGTFYNEQFF. This chain links TRBV19 with TRBJ2-1; TRBD1 is a possible D gene (6 bases). The germline V and J ends were trimmed by 4 bases and 4 bases, with 11 bases remaining between them. The CDR3 spans 14 residues. CDR1 and CDR2 (germline): LNHDA, SQIVND (reference sequence).